This T cell receptor beta chain was sequenced during a study of blood T cell repertoires in COVID-19. The V gene lost 1 base and the J gene lost 6 bases, with 13 bases spanning the gap. In germline, CDR1 is SQVTM, CDR2 ANQGSEA. CDR3 length equals 13 residues. Repertoires were generated with immunoSEQ multiplex PCR, while TCRdb's copy carries only in-frame clones and drops some. This table has 150,000 to 200,000 clones, approximately 85% appearing once. Sequencing was done on a sample of PBMCs or T cells enriched from blood (not recorded which). The TCR comes from a man aged 35 to 55 who had recovered from COVID-19. The J gene is TRBJ2-7, the V gene TRBV29-1, with no clear D. For the CDR3, the DNA is TGCAGCGTTGAAGGAGATATCCCCTTCGAGCAGTACTTC. Translating it yields CSVEGDIPFEQYF.